These 5 T cell receptor beta chains share one sample of origin, sequenced in a study of identical twins. TCRdb called the 5' RACE reads again in MiXCR, with one record for every CDR3 protein. The table lists 1.5 million to 2 million distinct CDR3 sequences, 32% of them singletons. The material sequenced was cord blood. These receptors came from a newborn girl in good health.

This clonotype was found many times. The junction differs from germline at one of its ends, possibly a read error. The chain recombines TRBV5-1 with TRBJ2-7; the D gene is possibly TRBD1 (6 bases). CDR3 length equals 12 residues. Germline values: CDR1 SGHRS, CDR2 YFSETQ. The CDR3 reads CASSFRGYEQYF. CDR3 in DNA: TGTGCCAGCAGTTTCAGGGGCTACGAGCAGTACTTC.

The chain is built from TRBV7-2 and TRBJ2-5; 7 bases line up with TRBD1. The DNA end lines up better with TRBJ2-7; the J call may be wrong. Looked up from germline, CDR1 is SGHTA and CDR2 is FQGNSA. CDR3 size: 14 residues. This CDR3 reads CASSPGQRVYEQYF. CDR3 DNA: TGTGCCAGCAGCCCGGGACAGAGAGTCTACGAGCAGTACTTC.

The chain has TRBV14 and TRBJ1-2; TRBD1 is a possible D gene (6 bases). Germline assignment: CDR1 SGHDN and CDR2 FVKESK. This CDR3 has 15 residues. The ends were cut back, 2 bases at V and 6 bases at J, with 16 bases in the middle. CDR3 residues: CASSQSIRGIHGYTF. The DNA of the CDR3 is TGTGCCAGCAGCCAAAGTATTAGGGGGATACATGGCTACACCTTC.

The chain carries TRBV27 and TRBJ2-1, with 11 bases fitting TRBD1. The germline V gene has CDR1 MNHEY and CDR2 SMNVEV (reference sequence). There are 16 residues in the CDR3. The V and J ends lost 6 bases and 4 bases, in that order; junction bases with no gene match: 8. This CDR3 reads CASSSWTGGAYNEQFF. The CDR3, as DNA: TGTGCCAGCAGCTCTTGGACAGGGGGCGCGTACAATGAGCAGTTCTTC.

In the case of this clonotype: An end of the junction differs from the germline gene, which may be a read error. J is TRBJ1-1 and V is TRBV12-3 or TRBV12-4; 7 positions match TRBD1. CDR3 length: 13 residues. This CDR3 is CASSGQLNTQAFF. CDR3 sequence (DNA): TGTGCCAGCTCGGGACAGTTGAACACTCAAGCTTTCTTT.